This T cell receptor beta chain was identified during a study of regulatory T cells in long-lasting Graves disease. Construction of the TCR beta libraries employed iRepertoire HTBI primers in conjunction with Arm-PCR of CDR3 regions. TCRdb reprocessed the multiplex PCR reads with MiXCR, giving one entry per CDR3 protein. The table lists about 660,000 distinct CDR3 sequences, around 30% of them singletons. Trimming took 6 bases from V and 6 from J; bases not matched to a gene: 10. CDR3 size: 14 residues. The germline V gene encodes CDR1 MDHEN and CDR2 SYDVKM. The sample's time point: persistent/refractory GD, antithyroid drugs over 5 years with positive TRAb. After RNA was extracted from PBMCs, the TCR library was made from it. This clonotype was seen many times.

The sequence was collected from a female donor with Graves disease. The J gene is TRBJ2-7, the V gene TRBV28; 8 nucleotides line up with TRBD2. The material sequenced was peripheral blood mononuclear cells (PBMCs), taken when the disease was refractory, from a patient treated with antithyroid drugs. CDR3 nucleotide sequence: TGTGCCAGCAGAGGTAGCGGGAAGTTGGGCGAGCAGTACTTC. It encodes CASRGSGKLGEQYF.